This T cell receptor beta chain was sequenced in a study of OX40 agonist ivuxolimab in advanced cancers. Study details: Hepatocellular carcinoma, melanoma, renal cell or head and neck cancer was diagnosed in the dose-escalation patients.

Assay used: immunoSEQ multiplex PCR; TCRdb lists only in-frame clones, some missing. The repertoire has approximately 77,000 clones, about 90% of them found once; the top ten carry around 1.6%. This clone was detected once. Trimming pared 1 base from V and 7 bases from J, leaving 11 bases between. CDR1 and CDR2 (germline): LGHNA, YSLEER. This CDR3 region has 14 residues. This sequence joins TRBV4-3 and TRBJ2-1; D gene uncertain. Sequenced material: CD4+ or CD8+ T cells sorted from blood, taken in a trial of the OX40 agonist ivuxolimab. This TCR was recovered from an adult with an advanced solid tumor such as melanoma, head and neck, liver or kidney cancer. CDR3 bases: TGCGCCAGCAGCCAAGTTACGGGTGGAAATGAGCAGTTCTTC. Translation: CASSQVTGGNEQFF.